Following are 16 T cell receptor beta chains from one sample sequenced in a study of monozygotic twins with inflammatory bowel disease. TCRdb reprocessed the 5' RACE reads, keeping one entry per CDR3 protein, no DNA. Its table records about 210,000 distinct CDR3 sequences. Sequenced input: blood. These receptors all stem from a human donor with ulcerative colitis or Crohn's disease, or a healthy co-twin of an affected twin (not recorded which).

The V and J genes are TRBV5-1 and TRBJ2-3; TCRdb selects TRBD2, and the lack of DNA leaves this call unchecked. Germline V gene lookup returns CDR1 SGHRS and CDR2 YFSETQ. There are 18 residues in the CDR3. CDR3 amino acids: CASSLNPGLAGGTDTQYF.

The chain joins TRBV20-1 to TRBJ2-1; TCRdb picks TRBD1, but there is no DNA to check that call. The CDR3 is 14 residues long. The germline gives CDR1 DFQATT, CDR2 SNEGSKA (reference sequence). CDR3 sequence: CSARMTGGNNEQFF.

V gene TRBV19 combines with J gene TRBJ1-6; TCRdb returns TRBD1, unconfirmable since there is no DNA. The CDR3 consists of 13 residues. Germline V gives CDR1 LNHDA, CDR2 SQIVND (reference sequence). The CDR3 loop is CASSGRGNSPLHF. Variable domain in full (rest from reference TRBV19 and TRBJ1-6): DGGITQSPKYLFRKEGQNVTLSCEQNLNHDAMYWYRQDPGQGLRLIYYSQIVNDFQKGDIAEGYSVSREKKESFPLTVTSAQKNPTAFYLCASSGRGNSPLHFGNGTRLTVT.

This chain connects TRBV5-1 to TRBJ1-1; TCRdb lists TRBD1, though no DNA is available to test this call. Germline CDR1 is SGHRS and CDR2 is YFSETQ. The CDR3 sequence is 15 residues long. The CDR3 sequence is CASSSTGILNTEAFF.

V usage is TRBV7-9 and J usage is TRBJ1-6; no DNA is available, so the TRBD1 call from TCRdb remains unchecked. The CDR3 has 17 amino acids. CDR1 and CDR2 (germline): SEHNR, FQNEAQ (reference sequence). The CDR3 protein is CASSFPSRSGAFLTLHF.

The CDR3 loop reads CASSPREATNTEAFF. The chain combines TRBV4-1 with TRBJ1-1. CDR1 and CDR2 from the germline V gene are MGHRA and YSYEKL. The CDR3 spans 15 residues.

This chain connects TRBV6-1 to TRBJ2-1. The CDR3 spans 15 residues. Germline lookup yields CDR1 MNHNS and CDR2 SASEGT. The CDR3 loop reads CASSEAGGSYNEQFF.

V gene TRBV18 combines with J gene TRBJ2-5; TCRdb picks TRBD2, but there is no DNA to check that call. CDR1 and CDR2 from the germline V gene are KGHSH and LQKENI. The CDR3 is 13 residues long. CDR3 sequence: CASYSSTQETQYF.

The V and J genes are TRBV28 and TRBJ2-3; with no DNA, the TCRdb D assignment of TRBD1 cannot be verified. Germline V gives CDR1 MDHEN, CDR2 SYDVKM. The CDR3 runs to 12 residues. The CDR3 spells CASRPLDDTQYF.

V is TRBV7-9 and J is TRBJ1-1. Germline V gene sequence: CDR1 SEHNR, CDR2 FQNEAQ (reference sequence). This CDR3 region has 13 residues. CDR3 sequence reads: CASSAEANTEALF.

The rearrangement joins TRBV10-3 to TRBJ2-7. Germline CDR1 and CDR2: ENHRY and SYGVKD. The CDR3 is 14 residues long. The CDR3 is CAISGSAIPYEQYF.

The CDR3 sequence is CASSQGSRTGELFF. This chain connects TRBV12-3 or TRBV12-4 to TRBJ2-2; TCRdb's D call of TRBD1 is untestable without DNA. The CDR3 spans 14 residues.

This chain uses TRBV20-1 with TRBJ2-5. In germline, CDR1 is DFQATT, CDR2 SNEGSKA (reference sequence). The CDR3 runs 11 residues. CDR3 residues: CSASQQETQYF.

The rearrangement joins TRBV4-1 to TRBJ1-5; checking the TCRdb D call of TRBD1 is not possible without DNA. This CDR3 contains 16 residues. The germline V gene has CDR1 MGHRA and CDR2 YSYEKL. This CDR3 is CASSQIPVGTAIPQHF.

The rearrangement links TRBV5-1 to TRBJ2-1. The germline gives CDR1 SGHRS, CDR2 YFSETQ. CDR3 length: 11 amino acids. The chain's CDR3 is CASSLMNEQFF.

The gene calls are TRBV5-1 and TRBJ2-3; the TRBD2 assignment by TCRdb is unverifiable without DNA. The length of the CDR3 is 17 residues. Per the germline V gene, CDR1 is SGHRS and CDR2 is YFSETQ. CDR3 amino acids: CASSPGTSGDLTDTQYF.